This T cell receptor beta chain was profiled in a study of Graves' ophthalmopathy and Graves' hyperthyroidism (dated by TCRdb to 2016 to 2019). For the wider study: Peripheral blood samples were taken at the time of initial diagnosis, before any treatment was given. To tell Graves' ophthalmopathy apart from Graves' hyperthyroidism, and to predict which patients would progress to ophthalmopathy, the study relied on TCR beta repertoire signatures. In total, some 130 blood samples were TCR-sequenced: some 43 ophthalmopathy, over 70 hyperthyroidism and about 17 hyperthyroidism-to-ophthalmopathy patients. To explore V-J signatures distinguishing ophthalmopathy from hyperthyroidism, a discovery set of around 97 patients (about 43 ophthalmopathy, roughly 60 stable hyperthyroidism) was enrolled. For independent validation, a separate cohort was made up of some 19 hyperthyroidism patients plus 17 patients who later progressed from hyperthyroidism to ophthalmopathy. In over five hyperthyroidism patients, the T-cell repertoires found in thyroid tissue were compared with those found in blood. After sampling, hyperthyroidism patients received methimazole starting at 30 mg daily, and ophthalmopathy patients received high-dose intravenous methylprednisolone.

For repertoire sequencing, the TCR beta CDR3 regions were amplified from RNA transcripts. The first round of RT-PCR was done with HTBI primers and the Qiagen OneStep RT-PCR kit, and was followed by a second round of multiplex PCR, then size selection and purification. Sequencing of the libraries was carried out on an Illumina HiSeq2000 in paired-end mode with 100 bp reads. Processing in the source paper ran as follows. Reads were processed with SOAPnuke, discarding reads with adapters, uncalled bases, mean Phred below 15, or no exact constant-primer or identifier match. COPE v1.2.5 was used to merge the high-quality paired reads. Unique nucleotide sequences were defined as clonotypes and aligned to IMGT TRB V, D and J references using MiTCR v1.1. The analysis was limited to V-J combinations with a frequency above 0.0001, which together covered 99% to 99.2% of the repertoires. A TCR clonal expansion and chaos score per V-J combination was defined as the ratio of F50 clonal expansion to chaos observed in the TCRdist matrix. Features were reduced by Welch's t-statistics and random forest to roughly 14 V-J combinations, which fed a naive Bayes classifier. Thyroid-blood repertoire similarity was quantified with the Morisita-Horn index. Clones were called with MiXCR by TCRdb after fastp trimmed the public reads at Q25, and only in-frame beta chains were retained. Identical CDR3 protein sequences are pooled into one entry, listed with their most common genes and DNA. TCRdb, not the original authors, processed these V and J calls. Here the sample has hundreds of thousands of distinct CDR3 sequences; about two fifths occur a single time. The ten largest clones add up to more than 2.5% of the sample.

According to the germline V gene, CDR1 reads SGDLS and CDR2 reads YYNGEE. Compared with germline, V lacks 3 bases and J lacks 2 bases; bases without a gene match: 7. The CDR3 spans 15 residues, from the cysteine through the phenylalanine. Only the CDR3 DNA stays, 45 bases, in frame from base 1. Ophthalmopathy patients had moderately to severely active disease, Clinical Activity Score of at least 3, NOSPECS grade of at least 4, and disease duration under 3 months. Patients were excluded if they had other autoimmune diseases, uncontrolled infections, pregnancy or lactation. Clinical symptoms, serum thyroxine, TRAb, thyroid ultrasound and orbital computed tomography were used for diagnosis. PBMCs were isolated from 10 ml of fresh peripheral blood by Ficoll-Paque density gradient centrifugation. Trizol reagent was used to extract the total RNA, and its quality was then checked on an Agilent 2100 Bioanalyzer.

This clonotype was detected a few times. The specificity of this receptor is unknown. Per-base qualities were not stored, and no clone one base away is much larger. The paper's findings and limits, for the study overall: In validation, the model predicted ophthalmopathy progression with 55% to 71% sensitivity and about 73% specificity; 12 predicted patients were CT-confirmed with GO in a median of about 6.2 months. Most expanded thyroid clonotypes with frequency above 0.001 were also detected in blood, suggesting blood repertoires may reflect the thyroid immune response. In cross-validation, the 13-signature model distinguished ophthalmopathy from stable hyperthyroidism with around 86% sensitivity and around 84% specificity, while in the test set the corresponding values were roughly 80% and 75%. No statistical method was used to predetermine the sample size, and group allocation was not hidden from the investigators.

The rearrangement joined TRBV9 to TRBJ2-5, with TRBD1 matching 7 junction bases. The sequence derives from an adult man with Graves' ophthalmopathy. The sequenced sample was peripheral blood. The nucleotide sequence reads as follows: TGTGCCAGCAGCGGAGGGGGCTTCTCTCAAGAGACCCAGTACTTC. Translated, it gives CASSGGGFSQETQYF.